The present T cell receptor (beta chain) was sequenced within a study of T cells in Graves' hyperthyroidism and ophthalmopathy. Study-level points and caveats: The model foresaw ophthalmopathy a median roughly 6 months prior to onset.

RNA transcripts gave rise to amplified TCR beta CDR3 regions. The TCR CDR3 first-round RT-PCR relied on the HTBI primer set. From the multiplex PCR reads, TCRdb called clonotypes with MiXCR, one entry per CDR3 protein. The table has fewer than 400,000 distinct CDR3 sequences, around a quarter seen once. A remark on this clonotype: What it binds is unknown.

Trimming stripped 2 bases from V and 6 bases from J, with 14 bases between. Germline lookup yields CDR1 LNHDA and CDR2 SQIVND (reference sequence). This CDR3 has 15 amino acids. Source material: blood. V usage is TRBV19 and J usage is TRBJ2-1; the D gene is possibly TRBD2 (5 bases). This TCR derives from a man in his forties or fifties with Graves' hyperthyroidism. Here the CDR3 reads CASSISSSNRNEQFF. DNA for the CDR3: TGTGCCAGTAGTATATCTAGCAGTAATCGCAATGAGCAGTTCTTC. Full variable domain (outside the CDR3, taken from reference TRBV19 and TRBJ2-1): DGGITQSPKYLFRKEGQNVTLSCEQNLNHDAMYWYRQDPGQGLRLIYYSQIVNDFQKGDIAEGYSVSREKKESFPLTVTSAQKNPTAFYLCASSISSSNRNEQFFGPGTRLTVL.